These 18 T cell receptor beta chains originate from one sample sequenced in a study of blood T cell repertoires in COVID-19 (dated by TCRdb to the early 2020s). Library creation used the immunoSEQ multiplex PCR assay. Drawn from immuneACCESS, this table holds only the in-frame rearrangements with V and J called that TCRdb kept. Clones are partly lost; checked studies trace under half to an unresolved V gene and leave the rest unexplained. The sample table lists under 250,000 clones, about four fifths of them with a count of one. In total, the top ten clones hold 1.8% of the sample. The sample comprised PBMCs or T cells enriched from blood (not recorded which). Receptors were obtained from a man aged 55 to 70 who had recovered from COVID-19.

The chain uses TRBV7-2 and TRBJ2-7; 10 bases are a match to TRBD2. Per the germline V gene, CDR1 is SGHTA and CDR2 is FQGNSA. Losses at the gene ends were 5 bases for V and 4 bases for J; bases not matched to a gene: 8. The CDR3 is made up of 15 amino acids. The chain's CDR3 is CASSASGGPKYEQYF. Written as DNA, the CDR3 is TGTGCCAGCAGCGCTAGCGGGGGACCAAAGTACGAGCAGTACTTC.

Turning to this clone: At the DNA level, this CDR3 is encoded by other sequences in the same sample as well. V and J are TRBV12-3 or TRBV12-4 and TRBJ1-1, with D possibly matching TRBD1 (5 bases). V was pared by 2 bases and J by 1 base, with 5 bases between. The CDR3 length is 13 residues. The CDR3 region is CASSLQGNTEAFF. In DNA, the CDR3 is TGTGCCAGCAGTTTACAGGGGAACACTGAAGCTTTCTTT.

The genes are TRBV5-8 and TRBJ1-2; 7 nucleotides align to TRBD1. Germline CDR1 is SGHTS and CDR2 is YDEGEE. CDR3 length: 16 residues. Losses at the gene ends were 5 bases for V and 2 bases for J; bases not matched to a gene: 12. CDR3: CASRSSGTVLNYGYTF. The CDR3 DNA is TGTGCCAGCAGATCCTCCGGGACAGTCCTAAACTATGGCTACACCTTC. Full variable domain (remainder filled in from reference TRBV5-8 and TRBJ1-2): EAGVTQSPTHLIKTRGQQATLRCSPISGHTSVYWYQQALGLGLQFLLWYDEGEERNRGNFPPRFSGRQFPNYSSELNVNALELEDSALYLCASRSSGTVLNYGYTFGSGTRLTVV.

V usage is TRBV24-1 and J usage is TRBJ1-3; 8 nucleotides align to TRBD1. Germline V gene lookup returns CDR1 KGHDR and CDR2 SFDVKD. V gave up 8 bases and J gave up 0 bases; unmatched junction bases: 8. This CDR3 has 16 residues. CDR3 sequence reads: CATTVDRGDSGNTIYF. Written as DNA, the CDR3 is TGTGCCACCACCGTTGACAGGGGCGACTCTGGAAACACCATATATTTT.

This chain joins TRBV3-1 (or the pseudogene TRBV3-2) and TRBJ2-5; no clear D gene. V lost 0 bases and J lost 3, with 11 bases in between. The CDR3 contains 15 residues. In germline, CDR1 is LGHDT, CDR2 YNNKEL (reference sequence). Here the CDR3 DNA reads TGTGCCAGCAGCCAAGATTACAGCCGAAAAGAGACCCAGTACTTC. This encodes CASSQDYSRKETQYF.

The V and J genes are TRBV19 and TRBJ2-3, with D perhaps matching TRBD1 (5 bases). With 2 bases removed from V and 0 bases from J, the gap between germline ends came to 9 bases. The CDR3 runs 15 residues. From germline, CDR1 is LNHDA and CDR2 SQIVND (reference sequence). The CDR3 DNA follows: TGTGCCAGTAGTATAACCCAGGGTAGCACAGATACGCAGTATTTT. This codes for CASSITQGSTDTQYF.

In DNA form, the CDR3 reads TGTGCCAGCTTGGGGGGGGGCCTCGGCAATGAGCAGTTCTTC. This sequence encodes CASLGGGLGNEQFF. The chain is built from TRBV7-2 and TRBJ2-1; tentatively, D is TRBD2 (7 bases). The germline V and J ends were trimmed by 8 bases and 6 bases, with 17 bases remaining between them. This CDR3 is built from 14 residues. Germline V lookup: CDR1 SGHTA, CDR2 FQGNSA.

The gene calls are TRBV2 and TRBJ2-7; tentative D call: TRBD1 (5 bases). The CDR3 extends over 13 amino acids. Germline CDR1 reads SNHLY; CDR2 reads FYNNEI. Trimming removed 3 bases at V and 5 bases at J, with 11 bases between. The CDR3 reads CASSEFRANEQYF. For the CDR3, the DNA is TGTGCCAGCAGTGAGTTCAGGGCCAACGAGCAGTACTTC. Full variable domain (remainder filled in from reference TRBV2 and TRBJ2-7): EPEVTQTPSHQVTQMGQEVILRCVPISNHLYFYWYRQILGQKVEFLVSFYNNEISEKSEIFDDQFSVERPDGSNFTLKIRSTKLEDSAMYFCASSEFRANEQYFGPGTRLTVT.

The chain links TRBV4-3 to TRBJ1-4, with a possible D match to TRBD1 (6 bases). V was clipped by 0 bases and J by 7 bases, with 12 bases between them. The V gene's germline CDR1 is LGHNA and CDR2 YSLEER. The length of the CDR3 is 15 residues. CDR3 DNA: TGCGCCAGCAGCCAAGACCACAGGGCCAGTGAAAAACTGTTTTTT. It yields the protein CASSQDHRASEKLFF.

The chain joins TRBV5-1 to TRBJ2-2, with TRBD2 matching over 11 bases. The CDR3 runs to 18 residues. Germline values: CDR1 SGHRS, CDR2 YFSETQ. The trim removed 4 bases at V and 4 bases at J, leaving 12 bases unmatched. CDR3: CASSLGGSGGARTGELFF. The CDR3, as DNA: TGCGCCAGCAGCCTCGGAGGTAGCGGGGGGGCACGCACCGGGGAGCTGTTTTTT.

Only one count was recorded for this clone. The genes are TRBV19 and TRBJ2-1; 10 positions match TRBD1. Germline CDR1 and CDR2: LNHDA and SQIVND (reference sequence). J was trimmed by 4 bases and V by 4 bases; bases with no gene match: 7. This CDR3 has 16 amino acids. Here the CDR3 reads CASSTLDRGGYNEQFF. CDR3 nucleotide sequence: TGTGCCAGTAGTACCCTGGACAGGGGGGGGTACAATGAGCAGTTCTTC.

The CDR3 sequence: CASSDAGYGYEQYF. The CDR3 DNA reads as TGTGCCAGTAGCGACGCAGGTTACGGCTACGAGCAGTACTTC. This rearrangement joins TRBV19 to TRBJ2-7, with D unclear. CDR1 and CDR2 from the germline V gene are LNHDA and SQIVND (reference sequence). CDR3 length: 14 amino acids. V was trimmed by 6 bases and J by 3 bases, leaving 15 bases between them. Together with reference TRBV19 and TRBJ2-7, the CDR3 gives the full variable domain: DGGITQSPKYLFRKEGQNVTLSCEQNLNHDAMYWYRQDPGQGLRLIYYSQIVNDFQKGDIAEGYSVSREKKESFPLTVTSAQKNPTAFYLCASSDAGYGYEQYFGPGTRLTVT.

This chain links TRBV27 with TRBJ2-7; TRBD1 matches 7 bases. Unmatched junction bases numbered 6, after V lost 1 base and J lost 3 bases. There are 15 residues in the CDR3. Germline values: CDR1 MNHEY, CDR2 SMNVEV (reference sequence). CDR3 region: CASSLFGTALYEQYF. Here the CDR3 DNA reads TGTGCCAGCAGTTTATTTGGGACAGCTCTCTACGAGCAGTACTTC.

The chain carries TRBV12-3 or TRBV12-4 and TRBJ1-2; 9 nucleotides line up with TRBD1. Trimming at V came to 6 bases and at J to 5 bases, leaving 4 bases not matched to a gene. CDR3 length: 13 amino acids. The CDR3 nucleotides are TGTGCCAGCAGGGGGACAGGGACGTATGGCTACACCTTC. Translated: CASRGTGTYGYTF.

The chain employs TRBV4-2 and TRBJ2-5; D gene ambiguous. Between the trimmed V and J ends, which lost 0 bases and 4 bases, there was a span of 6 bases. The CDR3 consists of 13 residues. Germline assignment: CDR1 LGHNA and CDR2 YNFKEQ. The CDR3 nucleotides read TGTGCCAGCAGCCAAGACCGCGGAGAGACCCAGTACTTC. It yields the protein CASSQDRGETQYF.

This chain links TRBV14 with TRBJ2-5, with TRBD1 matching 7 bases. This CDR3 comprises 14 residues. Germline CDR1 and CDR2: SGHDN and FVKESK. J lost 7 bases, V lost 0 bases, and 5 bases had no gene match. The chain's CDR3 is CASSQDEGGRTQYF. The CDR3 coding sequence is TGTGCCAGCAGCCAAGATGAAGGGGGCCGGACCCAGTACTTC.

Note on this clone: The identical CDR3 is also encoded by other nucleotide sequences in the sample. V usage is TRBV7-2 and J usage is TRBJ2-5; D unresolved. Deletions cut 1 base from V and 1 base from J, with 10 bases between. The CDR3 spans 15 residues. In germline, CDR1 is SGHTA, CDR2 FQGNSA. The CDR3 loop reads CASSLGRGGQETQYF. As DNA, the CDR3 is TGTGCCAGCAGCTTAGGGAGAGGCGGCCAAGAGACCCAGTACTTC.

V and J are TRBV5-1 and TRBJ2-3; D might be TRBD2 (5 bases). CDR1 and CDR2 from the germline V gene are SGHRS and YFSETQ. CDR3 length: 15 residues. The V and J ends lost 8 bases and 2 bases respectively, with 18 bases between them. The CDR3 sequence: CASSNGVLFTDTQYF. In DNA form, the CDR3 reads TGCGCCAGTTCGAACGGGGTTTTGTTCACAGATACGCAGTATTTT.